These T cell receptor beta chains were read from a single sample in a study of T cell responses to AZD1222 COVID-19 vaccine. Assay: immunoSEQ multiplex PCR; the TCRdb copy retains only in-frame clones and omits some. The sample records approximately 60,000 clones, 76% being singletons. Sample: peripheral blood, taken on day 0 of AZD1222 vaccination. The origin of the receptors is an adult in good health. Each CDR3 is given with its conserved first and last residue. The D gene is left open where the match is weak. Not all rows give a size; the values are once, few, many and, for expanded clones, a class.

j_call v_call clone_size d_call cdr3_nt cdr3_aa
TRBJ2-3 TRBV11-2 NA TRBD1 TGTGCCAGCAGCCAGGGGCAGGGGGCATCAGATACGCAGTATTTT CASSQGQGASDTQYF
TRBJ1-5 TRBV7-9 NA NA TGTGCCAGCAGCCTAAATAGTCAGCCCCAGCATTTT CASSLNSQPQHF
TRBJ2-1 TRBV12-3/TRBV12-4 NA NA TGTGCCAGCAGTTTAACCCGTGACAATGAGCAGTTCTTC CASSLTRDNEQFF
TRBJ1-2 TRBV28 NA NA TGTGCCAGCACCGAAACAGGGACGGCCTATGGCTACACCTTC CASTETGTAYGYTF
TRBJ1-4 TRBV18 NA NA TGTGCCAGCTCACAAGGACTTGCAACTAATGAAAAACTGTTTTTT CASSQGLATNEKLFF
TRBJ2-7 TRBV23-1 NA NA TGCGCCAGCAGTCAGGACGGGACACTCCGGCGCAACGAGCAGTACTTC CASSQDGTLRRNEQYF
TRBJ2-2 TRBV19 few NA TGTGCCAGTAGTATGCTAGACAGCTCCACCGGGGAGCTGTTTTTT CASSMLDSSTGELFF
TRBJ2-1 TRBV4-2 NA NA TGTGCCAGCAGCCAAGTGGGGGGGGCCTTTTATGAGCAGTTCTTC CASSQVGGAFYEQFF
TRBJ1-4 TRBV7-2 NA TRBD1 TGTGCCAGCAGCCCCAGACAGGGAGGAGTTGAAAAACTGTTTTTT CASSPRQGGVEKLFF
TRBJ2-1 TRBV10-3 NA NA TGTGCCATCAGTGAGACTAAAGACAGGCAAGGAAGGAATGAGCAGTTCTTC CAISETKDRQGRNEQFF
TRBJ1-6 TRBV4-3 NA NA TGCGCCAGCAGCCAAAGGGGATTGGGAAATTCACCCCTCCACTTT CASSQRGLGNSPLHF
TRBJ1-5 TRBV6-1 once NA TGTGCCAGCAGTGAAATTGGTAGGGATCAGCCCCAGCATTTT CASSEIGRDQPQHF
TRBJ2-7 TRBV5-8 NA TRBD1 TGTGCCAGCACCTTAGGACAGGGGATCTACGAGCAGTACTTC CASTLGQGIYEQYF
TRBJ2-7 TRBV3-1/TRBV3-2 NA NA TGTGCCAGCAGTCCTACTGATAGCTACGAGCAGTACTTC CASSPTDSYEQYF
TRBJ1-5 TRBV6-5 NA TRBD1 TGTGCCAGCAGCCTGGACAGGGGGAACAATCAGCCCCAGCATTTT CASSLDRGNNQPQHF
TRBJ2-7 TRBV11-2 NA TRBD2 TGTGCCAGCAGCCCCCGGGAGGGGGGTTACGAGCAGTACTTC CASSPREGGYEQYF
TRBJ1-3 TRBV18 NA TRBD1 TGTGCCAGCTCCCCGAAATCCGGGACAGGGCACTCTGGAAACACCATATATTTT CASSPKSGTGHSGNTIYF
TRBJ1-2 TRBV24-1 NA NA TGTGCCACCAGTGACCAGGACAGAAACTATGGCTACACCTTC CATSDQDRNYGYTF
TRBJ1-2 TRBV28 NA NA TGTGCCAGCAGCAACCCTCTCTATGGCTACACCTTC CASSNPLYGYTF
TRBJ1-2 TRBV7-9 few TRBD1 TGTGCCAGCAGCTCCAGGGACAGGGGGAACTATGGCTACACCTTC CASSSRDRGNYGYTF
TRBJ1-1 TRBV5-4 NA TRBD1 TGTGCCAGCAGCTTGGGTTTGGGACAGGGAAAGGAAGCTTTCTTT CASSLGLGQGKEAFF
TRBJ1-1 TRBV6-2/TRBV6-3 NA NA TGTGCCAGCAGCTGGACAGTGAACACTGAAGCTTTCTTT CASSWTVNTEAFF
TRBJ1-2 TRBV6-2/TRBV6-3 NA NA TGTGCCAGCAGCAGCGGGGGTCCCGGCTACACCTTC CASSSGGPGYTF
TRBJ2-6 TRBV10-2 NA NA TGCGCCAGCAGTGAGGGGGCCAACGTCCTGACTTTC CASSEGANVLTF
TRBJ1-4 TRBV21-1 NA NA TGTGCCAGCAGCAAAGGCGCCAGGGCGTATAATGAAAAACTGTTTTTT CASSKGARAYNEKLFF
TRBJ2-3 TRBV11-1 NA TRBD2 TGTGCCAGCAGCTTTGGGACTATCAGAGATACGCAGTATTTT CASSFGTIRDTQYF
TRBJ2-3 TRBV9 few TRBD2 TGTGCCAGCAGCCTTTATAGCGGGGGGGCATCAGATACGCAGTATTTT CASSLYSGGASDTQYF
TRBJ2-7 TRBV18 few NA TGTGCCAGCTCACCACCTGGCGGGGACGAGCAGTACTTC CASSPPGGDEQYF
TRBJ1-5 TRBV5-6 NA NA TGTGCCAGCAGCTTGGCCGGGCTTCGGGGGAGCAATCAGCCCCAGCATTTT CASSLAGLRGSNQPQHF
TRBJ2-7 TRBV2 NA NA TGTGCCAGCAGTGTAGCTTACTACGAGCAGTACTTC CASSVAYYEQYF
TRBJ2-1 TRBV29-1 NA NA TGCAGCGTTGGGGTCGGGATACTCTCCTACAATGAGCAGTTCTTC CSVGVGILSYNEQFF
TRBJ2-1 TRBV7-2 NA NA TGTGCCAGCAGCTTAGTCGGAGGGGGCGACAACAATGAGCAGTTCTTC CASSLVGGGDNNEQFF
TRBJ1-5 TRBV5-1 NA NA TGCGCCAGCAGCCTAGACTTGGGAAGCAATCAGCCCCAGCATTTT CASSLDLGSNQPQHF
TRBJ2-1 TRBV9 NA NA TGTGCCAGCAGCGTAGCTGGTGAGCAGTTCTTC CASSVAGEQFF
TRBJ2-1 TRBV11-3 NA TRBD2 TGTGCCAGCAGCGAGACTAGCGGTTACAATGAGCAGTTCTTC CASSETSGYNEQFF
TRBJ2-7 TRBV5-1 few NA TGCGCCAGCAGCTGGGACGGTTCCTACGAGCAGTACTTC CASSWDGSYEQYF
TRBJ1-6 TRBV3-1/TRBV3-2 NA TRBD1 TGTGCCAGCAGCCAACGGGACAGTAATTCACCCCTCCACTTT CASSQRDSNSPLHF
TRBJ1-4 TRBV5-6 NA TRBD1 TGTGCCAGCAGCTTGGATGGTGGTTGGACAGGGAACGAAAAACTGTTTTTT CASSLDGGWTGNEKLFF
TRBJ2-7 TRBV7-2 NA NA TGTGCCAGCAGTTTCACAGGGCACGAGCAGTACTTC CASSFTGHEQYF
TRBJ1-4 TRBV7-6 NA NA TGTGCCAGCAGCGCTTCAACAGCGAAGAATGAAAAACTGTTTTTT CASSASTAKNEKLFF
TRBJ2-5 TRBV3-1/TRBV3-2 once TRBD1 TGTGCCAGCAGCCAAGGCCGACAGGGCTTAGAAGAGACCCAGTACTTC CASSQGRQGLEETQYF
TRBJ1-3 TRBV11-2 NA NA TGTGCCAGCAGCTTAGGCAGCTCTGGAAACACCATATATTTT CASSLGSSGNTIYF
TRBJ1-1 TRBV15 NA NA TGTGCCACCAGCAGAGATGTGGGGGACACTGAAGCTTTCTTT CATSRDVGDTEAFF
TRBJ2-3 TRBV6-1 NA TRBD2 TGTGCCAGCAGTGATAGGGTAGCGGGGGTTCACAATACGCAGTATTTT CASSDRVAGVHNTQYF
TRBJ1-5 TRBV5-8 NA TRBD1 TGTGCCAGCAGCCCCCAGGGGGGTTCCTATAGCAATCAGCCCCAGCATTTT CASSPQGGSYSNQPQHF
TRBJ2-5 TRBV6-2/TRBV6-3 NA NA TGTGCCAGCAGTCTCTGGGCAGTCGAAACCCAGTACTTC CASSLWAVETQYF
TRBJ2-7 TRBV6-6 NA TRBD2 TGTGCCAGCCTGGATCTAGCGGGGGGGTTGGGACAGTACTTC CASLDLAGGLGQYF
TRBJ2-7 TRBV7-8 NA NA TGTGCCAGCAGCTCCACAGGGAACGAGCAGTACTTC CASSSTGNEQYF
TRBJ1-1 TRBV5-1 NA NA TGCGCCAGCAGCTTGGGACCGGGACGGTACACTGAAGCTTTCTTT CASSLGPGRYTEAFF